This T cell receptor (beta chain) was observed in a study of cytomegalovirus exposure and HLA in healthy donors. Study results and caveats: By HLA locus, TCR association rates varied in a later analysis, with DRB1 showing the most and HLA-C the fewest. While the bulk of TCR sequences proved rare, some public TCRs turned up in many donors. Researchers left out some V segments, among them TRBV6-2 and TRBV6-3, as indistinguishable. Reportedly, TCR beta sequences accurately predicted HLA-A and HLA-B alleles in most subjects.

PCR amplification relied on 60 Vbeta primers (plus 13 Jbeta primers). The protocol was immunoSEQ multiplex PCR, while the TCRdb copy is restricted to in-frame clones and leaves out a portion. The sample holds 150,000 to 200,000 clones, 80% seen once. As for this clone: Its cognate antigen is unknown.

The V segment lost 5 bases and the J segment 0 bases; nucleotides outside the gene matches: 5. Germline V gene lookup returns CDR1 MGHRA and CDR2 YSYEKL. The length of the CDR3 is 15 residues. This receptor was obtained from a boy aged 5 to 17 in good health and CMV-seronegative. Sequencing was carried out using PBMCs. V is TRBV4-1 and J is TRBJ2-7; 9 bases fit TRBD1. The CDR3 nucleotides read TGCGCCAGCAGCTCCTCGGGACAGGGCTCCTACGAGCAGTACTTC. Protein sequence: CASSSSGQGSYEQYF.